The table lists the clone carrying this T cell receptor (beta chain) with many counts. Antigen specificity is unknown. Authors' data handling: A papillary thyroid cancer distant-metastasis classifier was built from CDR3 differences across clinicopathological groups. TCRdb re-analyzed the PCR reads using MiXCR. For this entry, the V and J calls and clone size follow TCRdb and not the study's own pipeline. The sample contains tens of thousands of clones, approximately 18% of which appear only once. No patient had received any treatment before thyroid surgery. The source of the sample is a study of metastatic and nonmetastatic thyroid tumors. Study-level information: Peripheral blood and tumor or nodule samples from malignant and benign thyroid patients were compared.

The length of the CDR3 is 14 residues. Germline V gene sequence: CDR1 SGHRS, CDR2 YFSETQ. Trimming cost V 3 bases and J 3 bases; bases outside gene matches: 6. Findings of the study overall: When malignant thyroid tumors were compared with benign nodules, TCR beta diversity was reportedly significantly higher in the malignant tumors. This held in both blood and tumor samples.

Sequenced input: blood. The V call is TRBV5-1, the J call TRBJ2-7; 7 bases are shared with TRBD2. The sequence came from a male donor with papillary thyroid cancer or a benign thyroid nodule (not recorded which). Some clones in this sample may be carry-over from other donors' samples. Written as DNA, the CDR3 is TGCGCCAGCAGCTGGGGGGGGTCGATCTACGAGCAGTACTTC. As protein: CASSWGGSIYEQYF.